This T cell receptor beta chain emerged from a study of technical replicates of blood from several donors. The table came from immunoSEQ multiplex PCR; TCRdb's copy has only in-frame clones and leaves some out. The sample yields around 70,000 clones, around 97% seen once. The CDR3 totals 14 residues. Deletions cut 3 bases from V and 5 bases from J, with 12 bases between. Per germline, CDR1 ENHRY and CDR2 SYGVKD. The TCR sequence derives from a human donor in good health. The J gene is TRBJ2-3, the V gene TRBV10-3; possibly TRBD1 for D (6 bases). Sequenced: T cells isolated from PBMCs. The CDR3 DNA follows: TGTGCCATCAGTGACCGGGAAGGGGGAGATACGCAGTATTTT. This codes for CAISDREGGDTQYF.